The clone carrying this T cell receptor beta chain was observed a few times. Its specificity is unknown. Looked up from germline, CDR1 is MDHEN and CDR2 is SYDVKM. The CDR3 length is 14 residues. The V segment lost 6 bases and the J segment 9 bases; nucleotides outside the gene matches: 11. The PCR used 60 Vbeta and 13 Jbeta primers. Methods used by the authors: An analysis that came later counted 80 million or so unique TCR beta chains, roughly 11 million shared. The data were produced by immunoSEQ multiplex PCR, yet TCRdb's version contains in-frame clones alone and is incomplete. V and J calls and clone size are as listed in that table; D and trimming were resolved from the DNA. The sample shows around 150,000 clones, roughly a tenth of them seen only once. The sample originates from a study of cytomegalovirus exposure and HLA in healthy donors. Notes on the study in general: Cytomegalovirus-associated TCR beta chains were listed, numbering more than 150. Most subjects had HLA-A and HLA-B alleles reportedly predicted accurately by TCR beta sequences. The number of N-insertions in an Asian-associated ancestry cluster was reportedly below the 666-donor mean in a later analysis.

J is TRBJ2-1 and V is TRBV28; 7 positions match TRBD2. The receptor comes from a male donor in good health and CMV-seronegative. Sequencing used PBMCs. CDR3 sequence (DNA): TGTGCCAGCAGGGTGGGGGGGAAGGATTTTGAGCAGTTCTTC. Protein sequence: CASRVGGKDFEQFF.